This entry features one T cell receptor (beta chain) sequence. Its target is unknown. The read falls 3 residues short of the CDR3 end, and the missing part is taken from the germline J gene. Most patients and controls had Caucasian heritage. The sample is drawn from a study of T cell clonality in common variable immunodeficiency. Study-wide results and caveats: CVID subjects showed higher TCRbeta clonality than healthy controls. Reportedly, TCR beta sequences from common variable immunodeficiency showed fewer deletions and N-nucleotide insertions. Fewer TCRbeta clones were shared among CVID subjects than controls.

Measured with immunoSEQ multiplex PCR; TCRdb has only the in-frame clones, and not every one. This repertoire holds some 28,000 clones, and none appear only once. This CDR3 is 14 amino acids long. The V gene's germline CDR1 is SEHNR and CDR2 FQNEAQ (reference sequence). J was trimmed by 7 bases and V by 5 bases; bases with no gene match: 7. V usage is TRBV7-9 and J usage is TRBJ1-5; TRBD1 agrees at 8 bases. The receptor's source is a person between 18 and 69 years old in good health. Sequences were obtained from peripheral blood mononuclear cells. The CDR3 here is CASSPDRELQPQHF. CDR3 bases read: TGTGCCAGCAGCCCGGACAGGGAGTTACAGCCC.